These 8 T cell receptor beta chains were all obtained from the same sample, sequenced in a study of shared clonotypes between healthy human individuals. This table comes from immunoSEQ multiplex PCR, and its TCRdb copy is limited to in-frame clones, with some not included. The table has 600,000 to 750,000 clones, approximately 75% seen once. The sequenced material came from memory CD4+ T cells sorted from blood. Subset here: CD45RA-negative fraction. Receptors originate from a woman aged 25-40 years in good health.

The chain is built from TRBV2 and TRBJ1-4; 7 nucleotides line up with TRBD1. CDR3 length equals 15 residues. J gave up 2 bases and V 11 bases, and 11 bases lay outside the gene matches. The germline V gene has CDR1 SNHLY and CDR2 FYNNEI. The CDR3 here is CAAGRETGTNEKLFF. Written as DNA, the CDR3 is TGTGCCGCAGGTAGAGAGACAGGGACTAATGAAAAACTGTTTTTT.

The rearrangement joins TRBV25-1 to TRBJ2-7; 8 bases map to TRBD2. This CDR3 comprises 16 residues. In germline, CDR1 is MGHDK, CDR2 SYGVNS. The ends lost 6 bases at V and 3 bases at J; junction bases unmatched: 13. The CDR3 nucleotides are TGTGCCAGCAGCCCACCCGGACTAGCCGAGAACTACGAGCAGTACTTC. Translation gives CASSPPGLAENYEQYF.

This clone was recorded at least ten times. Other DNA sequences from this sample encode an identical CDR3 as well. The chain joins TRBV29-1 to TRBJ1-1; D unresolved. Trimming shortened V by 2 bases and J by 8 bases, and 9 bases separated the two germline ends. This CDR3 has 11 residues. Germline V lookup: CDR1 SQVTM, CDR2 ANQGSEA. CDR3: CSVEWRSEAFF. The CDR3 region has the DNA TGCAGCGTTGAATGGAGGTCAGAAGCTTTCTTT.

J is TRBJ2-5 and V is TRBV6-5; D is uncertain. V was shortened by 4 bases and J by 4 bases, with 16 bases between the two germline ends. The CDR3 is 15 residues long. From germline, CDR1 is MNHEY and CDR2 SVGAGI. The CDR3 reads CASSSSRTVRETQYF. For the CDR3, the DNA is TGTGCCAGCAGTTCCTCGAGAACGGTCCGAGAGACCCAGTACTTC.

The rearrangement links TRBV28 to TRBJ2-7; the D is unclear. The CDR3 totals 19 residues. Germline V gene data show CDR1 as MDHEN and CDR2 as SYDVKM. Trimming took 4 bases from V and 6 from J, leaving 31 bases between them. Here the CDR3 reads CASSSINPASVTVISEQYF. As DNA, the CDR3 is TGTGCCAGCAGTTCCATCAACCCGGCGTCGGTAACAGTGATTAGCGAGCAGTACTTC.

The chain employs TRBV7-2 and TRBJ2-1; 7 bases match TRBD2. The germline V gene has CDR1 SGHTA and CDR2 FQGNSA. CDR3 length equals 15 residues. V was pared by 5 bases and J by 1 base, with 5 bases of the junction left unmatched. The CDR3 protein is CASSRASGSYNEQFF. The CDR3 DNA is TGTGCCAGCAGCAGAGCTAGCGGATCCTACAATGAGCAGTTCTTC.

The J gene is TRBJ2-7, the V gene TRBV28; TRBD2 agrees at 9 bases. The CDR3 runs to 14 residues. Germline V gives CDR1 MDHEN, CDR2 SYDVKM. V trimming: 7 bases; J trimming: 3 bases; junction bases outside the gene matches: 7. The CDR3 coding sequence is TGTGCCAGCACCGTAGCGGGAGAATTCTACGAGCAGTACTTC. This sequence encodes CASTVAGEFYEQYF.

In this sample, this clone turned up many times. The rearrangement links TRBV7-9 to TRBJ1-2; 8 nucleotides agree with TRBD1. This CDR3 is built from 14 residues. The germline gives CDR1 SEHNR, CDR2 FQNEAQ (reference sequence). V was pared by 3 bases and J by 6 bases, with 6 bases of the junction left unmatched. As DNA, the CDR3 is TGTGCCAGCAGCTTCAGGGGGACAGGCGATGGCTACACCTTC. It is translated as CASSFRGTGDGYTF. The variable domain in full, completed from reference TRBV7-9 and TRBJ1-2, reads DTGVSQNPRHKITKRGQNVTFRCDPISEHNRLYWYRQTLGQGPEFLTYFQNEAQLEKSRLLSDRFSAERPKGSFSTLEIQRTEQGDSAMYLCASSFRGTGDGYTFGSGTRLTVV.